These 13 T cell receptor beta chains came from one sample sequenced in a study of cytomegalovirus exposure and HLA in healthy donors. PCR primers comprised 60 Vbeta and 13 Jbeta primers. The repertoire was sequenced with immunoSEQ multiplex PCR; TCRdb's copy has only in-frame clones and lacks some. This table holds approximately 160,000 clones, 68% found once. The sample comprised PBMCs. The receptors here all came from a woman aged 40 to 49 in good health and CMV-seropositive.

This clone has just a few counts. The chain recombines TRBV5-1 with TRBJ1-1; a weak D match, TRBD1 (6 bases). CDR1 is SGHRS and CDR2 is YFSETQ in the germline V gene. V gave up 4 bases and J gave up 2 bases, with 12 bases separating them. The CDR3 runs 14 residues. The CDR3 here is CASSPGAANTEAFF. The CDR3, as DNA: TGCGCCAGCAGCCCAGGGGCCGCCAACACTGAAGCTTTCTTT. Combining the CDR3 with reference TRBV5-1 and TRBJ1-1 gives the whole variable domain KAGVTQTPRYLIKTRGQQVTLSCSPISGHRSVSWYQQTPGQGLQFLFEYFSETQRNKGNFPGRFSGRQFSNSRSEMNVSTLELGDSALYLCASSPGAANTEAFFGQGTRLTVV.

The sample holds one count of this clone. CDR3 coding DNA: TGTGCCAGCACCCCAGGGCGGATGAACACTGAAGCTTTCTTT. Translated: CASTPGRMNTEAFF. The rearrangement links TRBV13 to TRBJ1-1; D perhaps matches TRBD1 (5 bases). V lost 7 bases and J 0 bases, leaving 12 bases between the germline ends. Germline V gives CDR1 PRHDT, CDR2 FYEKMQ (reference sequence). The length of the CDR3 is 14 residues.

V and J are TRBV5-1 and TRBJ2-7; D possibly corresponds to TRBD1 (7 bases). The germline V gene encodes CDR1 SGHRS and CDR2 YFSETQ. Between the trimmed V and J ends, which lost 5 bases and 4 bases, there was a span of 16 bases. The CDR3 length is 14 residues. CDR3 residues: CASSSRGREYEQYF. The CDR3 nucleotides read TGCGCCAGCAGTTCAAGGGGGCGGGAATACGAGCAGTACTTC.

The chain recombines TRBV6-5 with TRBJ1-3; D is possibly TRBD1 (6 bases). The V gene's germline CDR1 is MNHEY and CDR2 SVGAGI. Trimming stripped 5 bases from V and 0 bases from J, with 11 bases between. There are 15 residues in the CDR3. The CDR3 sequence: CASSRTVYSGNTIYF. The CDR3 DNA reads TGTGCCAGCAGTCGGACAGTCTACTCTGGAAACACCATATATTTT.

The table lists this clone with a few counts. CDR3 sequence (DNA): TGCGCCAGCAGCCAAAAGCAGGGGTATAATTCACCCCTCCACTTT. Its protein is CASSQKQGYNSPLHF. This sequence joins TRBV4-1 and TRBJ1-6, with TRBD1 as a possible D gene (6 bases). V lost 2 bases and J lost 4, with 9 bases in between. The CDR3 is 15 residues long. In germline, CDR1 is MGHRA, CDR2 YSYEKL.

The chain carries TRBV28 and TRBJ2-1; TRBD1 is a possible D gene (6 bases). The germline V gene has CDR1 MDHEN and CDR2 SYDVKM. With 5 bases removed from V and 2 bases from J, the gap between germline ends came to 10 bases. The CDR3 length is 14 residues. The DNA of the CDR3 is TGTGCCAGCAGTGGACAGAGCCCCTACAATGAGCAGTTCTTC. Protein product: CASSGQSPYNEQFF.

In this sample, this clone turned up a few times. V is TRBV5-1 and J is TRBJ1-1; 7 bases match TRBD1. After removal of 4 bases from V and 4 bases from J, the junction contained 10 bases not matched to a gene. Germline CDR1 is SGHRS and CDR2 is YFSETQ. This CDR3 region has 15 residues. The DNA of the CDR3 is TGCGCCAGCAGCGGAAGACAGGGCGATAGCACTGAAGCTTTCTTT. The encoded protein is CASSGRQGDSTEAFF.

This sequence joins TRBV28 and TRBJ2-7; 9 positions match TRBD1. V trimming: 5 bases; J trimming: 6 bases; junction bases outside the gene matches: 8. CDR1 is MDHEN, CDR2 SYDVKM, per germline. The CDR3 length is 14 residues. CDR3 region: CASSPAGTGLEQYF. The DNA for the CDR3 is TGTGCCAGCAGTCCGGCCGGGACAGGGCTCGAGCAGTACTTC.

The chain couples TRBV9 to TRBJ2-2; the match to TRBD2 covers 10 bases. The germline V gene encodes CDR1 SGDLS and CDR2 YYNGEE. V gave up 1 base and J gave up 3 bases; unmatched junction bases: 6. The CDR3 loop spans 17 amino acids. For the CDR3, the DNA is TGTGCCAGCAGCGTATTAGACGGGACTAGCGACACCGGGGAGCTGTTTTTT. Protein: CASSVLDGTSDTGELFF.

The chain joins TRBV19 to TRBJ2-7, with D tentatively TRBD2 (6 bases). Germline lookup yields CDR1 LNHDA and CDR2 SQIVND (reference sequence). CDR3 length: 15 amino acids. The V end lost 9 bases, the J end lost 0 bases, and 18 bases lay between the germline ends. CDR3 sequence reads: CASHSGGTSSYEQYF. In DNA form, the CDR3 reads TGTGCCAGCCACTCGGGCGGGACGAGCTCCTACGAGCAGTACTTC.

The chain couples TRBV9 to TRBJ2-1, with D perhaps TRBD2 (6 bases). CDR3 length: 18 amino acids. CDR1 and CDR2 from the germline V gene are SGDLS and YYNGEE. Trimming took off 0 bases at V and 0 bases at J, with 16 bases between the two ends. For the CDR3, the DNA is TGTGCCAGCAGCGTAGGGTCCAATGCGGGGCCCTCCTACAATGAGCAGTTCTTC. Amino acid sequence: CASSVGSNAGPSYNEQFF.

This clone was detected once. V usage is TRBV7-2 and J usage is TRBJ2-2; D is possibly TRBD1 (6 bases). Trimming pared 5 bases from V and 3 bases from J, leaving 10 bases between. The CDR3 length is 14 residues. Germline-derived CDR1 and CDR2 are SGHTA and FQGNSA. The CDR3 bases are TGTGCCAGCAGCCAGGGGATGGACACCGGGGAGCTGTTTTTT. Its translation is CASSQGMDTGELFF.

V and J are TRBV7-2 and TRBJ2-5, with D unclear. The CDR3 covers 14 residues. Germline V gives CDR1 SGHTA, CDR2 FQGNSA. The ends were cut back, 5 bases at V and 5 bases at J, with 15 bases in the middle. DNA for the CDR3: TGTGCCAGCAGCGTATCACAGATTCTGGAGACCCAGTACTTC. Translated: CASSVSQILETQYF.